The rows below give T cell receptor beta chains drawn from one sample of a study of control samples from healthy donors and cancer patients. The repertoire was sequenced with immunoSEQ multiplex PCR; TCRdb's copy has only in-frame clones and lacks some. The sample lists approximately 92,000 clones; 90% to 95% were seen once. The specimen was blood. The source of these receptors is a woman in her 30s in good health. Each CDR3 is given with its conserved first and last residue.

v_call	j_call	cdr3_aa
TRBV9	TRBJ2-1	CASSVDPGPPRNEQFF
TRBV7-9	TRBJ1-1	CASSPSGILEANTEAFF
TRBV19	TRBJ2-2	CASSEQGAGGELFF
TRBV7-9	TRBJ2-5	CASSSLETQYF
TRBV18	TRBJ1-3	CASSPQGTASGNTIYF
TRBV24-1	TRBJ1-2	CATSSQGVNYGYTF
TRBV14	TRBJ2-1	CASSPGLAGVVEQFF
TRBV6-5	TRBJ1-2	CASSFKSGTGKAGYTF
TRBV6-5	TRBJ2-5	CASSRLAGGLETQYF
TRBV19	TRBJ2-7	CASSIEAGPFYEQYF
TRBV7-2	TRBJ2-7	CASSPPGLAGAYEQYF
TRBV5-7	TRBJ2-1	CASTQRGDHYYNEQFF
TRBV5-1	TRBJ2-1	CASSLRGPGYNEQFF
TRBV19	TRBJ1-2	CASSTTAQGGDGYTF
TRBV19	TRBJ2-3	CASSINGALSTDTQYF
TRBV10-3	TRBJ2-1	CAISEQGNSNEQFF
TRBV28	TRBJ2-2	CASRAGANTGELFF
TRBV6-4	TRBJ2-1	CASSDSWRDGEQFF
TRBV7-8	TRBJ2-1	CASSLRTANNEQFF
TRBV24-1	TRBJ1-2	CATSDYRGRRGYTF
TRBV6-5	TRBJ1-2	CASYGGNTANYGYTF
TRBV4-1	TRBJ2-5	CASSHPSGGPQETQYF
TRBV3-1/TRBV3-2	TRBJ1-1	CASSHRDRNTEAFF
TRBV27	TRBJ1-1	CASQPGGMNTEAFF
TRBV3-1/TRBV3-2	TRBJ2-2	CASSQVAGVTGELFF
TRBV6-1	TRBJ2-7	CASSEHRGEQYF
TRBV24-1	TRBJ1-1	CATSDRDNAFF
TRBV10-3	TRBJ1-1	CAIREQLNTEAFF
TRBV6-5	TRBJ2-7	CASREPASSYEQYF
TRBV11-3	TRBJ1-1	CASSLEMNTEAFF